The 10 T cell receptor beta chains below were found in one sample sequenced in a study of patients and donors after allogeneic stem cell transplantation. TCRdb reprocessed the RT-PCR reads via MiXCR and lists one record per CDR3 protein. The sample lists about 72,000 distinct CDR3 sequences, about 30% occurring once. Sequencing was performed on blood, either unsorted or a sorted T cell fraction (not recorded which). The source of these receptors is a human donor who was either an allogeneic HSCT recipient or a stem cell or donor lymphocyte infusion donor (not recorded which). It is not recorded whose cells these are; they may come from a transplant donor.

This clonotype showed up just a few times. This sequence joins TRBV5-1 and TRBJ2-1, with 8 bases identical to TRBD1. Trimming removed 1 base from V and 4 bases from J; junction bases left unmatched: 4. CDR3 length: 15 residues. Germline assignment: CDR1 SGHRS and CDR2 YFSETQ. The CDR3 loop is CASSLQGQVYNEQFF. In nucleotides, the CDR3 is TGCGCCAGCAGCTTGCAGGGACAGGTGTACAATGAGCAGTTCTTC.

This clonotype was seen a few times. The rearrangement links TRBV6-5 to TRBJ2-3, with D perhaps TRBD2 (5 bases). V was pared by 0 bases and J by 2 bases, with 12 bases between. CDR3 length equals 16 residues. Per germline, CDR1 MNHEY and CDR2 SVGAGI. The CDR3 DNA reads as TGTGCCAGCAGTTACTCGAGCCTAGCCGCCACAGATACGCAGTATTTT. Protein product: CASSYSSLAATDTQYF.

This clonotype was seen a handful of times. The rearrangement uses TRBV20-1 and TRBJ2-3; D remains unclear. Germline CDR1 and CDR2: DFQATT and SNEGSKA (reference sequence). The germline V and J ends were trimmed by 2 bases and 6 bases, with 9 bases remaining between them. The CDR3 has 12 amino acids. Written as DNA, the CDR3 is TGCAGTGCTAGAATTGTTCTGGATACGCAGTATTTT. It codes for CSARIVLDTQYF.

The chain combines TRBV29-1 with TRBJ2-2; the match to TRBD1 covers 8 bases. Trimming took 4 bases from V and 2 from J; bases not matched to a gene: 3. The CDR3 consists of 14 residues. Per germline, CDR1 SQVTM and CDR2 ANQGSEA. CDR3 protein: CSVGDRSNTGELFF. Written as DNA, the CDR3 is TGCAGCGTTGGGGACAGGTCCAACACCGGGGAGCTGTTTTTT.

This clonotype was observed a few times. CDR3 bases: TGCAGCTTCCCCCGGGGGGCCAGCAATGAGCAGTTCTTC. The encoded protein is CSFPRGASNEQFF. This sequence joins TRBV29-1 and TRBJ2-1; a possible D gene is TRBD2 (7 bases). Trimming cost V 8 bases and J 6 bases, with 17 bases left between them. The CDR3 length is 13 residues. CDR1 and CDR2 from the germline V gene are SQVTM and ANQGSEA.

This clonotype was seen a single time. The J gene is TRBJ2-2, the V gene TRBV20-1; D ambiguous. The CDR3 length is 13 residues. Per the germline V gene, CDR1 is DFQATT and CDR2 is SNEGSKA (reference sequence). V was pared by 3 bases and J by 2 bases, with 7 bases between. The CDR3, as DNA: TGCAGTGCTAGTTCCCCTAACACCGGGGAGCTGTTTTTT. Translating gives CSASSPNTGELFF.

The rearrangement uses TRBV30 and TRBJ2-3; weak D call: TRBD1 (6 bases). V was clipped by 2 bases and J by 6 bases, with 18 bases between them. Per germline, CDR1 GTSNPN and CDR2 SVGIG (reference sequence). CDR3 length: 15 amino acids. DNA of the CDR3: TGTGCCTGGAGTCCGGACAGAGATCCTCGGGATACGCAGTATTTT. Protein sequence: CAWSPDRDPRDTQYF.

A note on this clonotype: This may be a read error, as it is one base from a much larger clone. V usage is TRBV7-3 and J usage is TRBJ1-1; the match to TRBD1 covers 8 bases. From germline, CDR1 is SGHTA and CDR2 FQGTGA. The CDR3 spans 13 residues. The J segment lost 4 bases and the V segment lost 3 bases, leaving 1 base of the junction unmatched. CDR3 in DNA: TGTGCCAGCAGCTTTACAGGGGGCACTGAAGCTTTCTTT. Its translation is CASSFTGGTEAFF.

The rearrangement uses TRBV12-3 or TRBV12-4 and TRBJ1-1; 7 bases are shared with TRBD1. Trimming cost V 6 bases and J 6 bases; bases outside gene matches: 13. This CDR3 region has 15 residues. In DNA, the CDR3 is TGTGCCAGCAGGCCGGCCGGGGCAGGGGGAGCTGAAGCTTTCTTT. As protein: CASRPAGAGGAEAFF.

The chain is built from TRBV20-1 and TRBJ2-1, with D uncertain. CDR3 length: 11 amino acids. Germline V gene lookup returns CDR1 DFQATT and CDR2 SNEGSKA (reference sequence). Trimming pared 7 bases from V and 7 bases from J, leaving 11 bases between. The CDR3 coding sequence is TGCAGTGTCCCTAGGTGGAATGAGCAGTTCTTC. Encoded protein: CSVPRWNEQFF.